A single T cell receptor (beta chain) is shown here with its context. Its antigen has not been determined. No base quality values were provided; no much bigger clone lies one nucleotide off. At study entry, a tuberculin skin test and the QuantiFERON-TB GOLD In-Tube IGRA were used to screen adolescents for latent tuberculosis infection. Immunosequencing was performed on unsorted cryopreserved PBMC, with 100,000 or so T cells per clinical donor covered on average. Eleven high schools in the Worcester region of the Western Cape, South Africa, served as enrollment sites for adolescents aged 12 to 18 years. About 10 M. tuberculosis-infected adolescents and about ten uninfected adolescents, matched for age and sex, were selected. PBMC from adolescents were isolated by density centrifugation from freshly drawn heparinized blood and were then cryopreserved. The immunoSEQ multiplex PCR assay was used to generate TCR libraries, with TCR-beta and/or TCR-alpha/delta assays applied to each sample. The Illumina high-throughput platform was used to sequence the amplified TCR libraries. The original pipeline was this. Clustering and dimensionality reduction relied on pairwise TCRdist distances among GMM-specific receptors from T cells that were either sorted ex vivo or expanded in vitro. Each clinical repertoire was scored by mean NN-distance, the average TCRdist to the nearest 10% of tetramer-positive reference sequences. GEM TCR motif frequency was calculated as the fraction of unique TCRs that matched known GEM sequences by V/J usage and CDR3 length. Active tuberculosis was classified by linear discriminant analysis with leave-one-out cross-validation, implemented in scikit-learn. This immuneACCESS table, as held by TCRdb, lists in-frame sequences with V and J called but not all clones. Of the missing ones, under half trace to an unresolved V gene in checked studies; the others have no known cause. V, J and clone size reflect that table, while D and trimming were determined from the DNA. Within this sample are roughly 45,000 clones, with 94% of them counted one time only. Under 2% of the sample goes to the ten largest clones.

Reading the germline V gene gives CDR1 SGHVS and CDR2 FQNEAQ. The CDR3 measures 15 amino acids from cysteine to phenylalanine. Of the read, only the CDR3 DNA is kept; its 45 bases are in frame from base 1. V is trimmed back by 5 bases and J by 1 base, and the junction contains 6 bases that no gene match accounts for. The data belong to a study of T cells in tuberculosis (dated by TCRdb to between 2018 and 2020). About the full investigation: In the study, CD1B tetramers and high-throughput TCR immunosequencing were combined to characterize T cells specific for the mycobacterial lipid antigen glucose monomycolate (GMM). A South African clinical cohort compared IGRA-negative adolescents, IGRA-positive adolescents with latent tuberculosis and adults with active tuberculosis, 10 to 11 per group.

The investigation overall reported the following: Smaller mean NN-distances to GMM-specific TCRs were observed in active tuberculosis TCR-alpha repertoires than in IGRA-negative controls, suggesting clonal expansion of GMM-specific TCRs. With the diverse GMM-specific repertoire as input, a classifier achieved 85% to 90% accuracy (AUROC about 0.93), whereas GEM motif frequencies as input gave approximately 70% accuracy. Shorter CDR3-alpha lengths in active tuberculosis patients partly drove the smaller NN-distances, and the TCR-beta difference was not statistically significant. Clinical samples were selected based on the availability of cryopreserved specimens, with adults included as active tuberculosis cases and adolescents included as controls.

The clonotype comes from a donor aged 10-29 years with latent tuberculosis or without tuberculosis infection. Some clones in this sample may be carry-over from other donors' samples. Source material: PBMCs. The chain was built from TRBV7-8 and TRBJ2-3, with 7 bases matching TRBD2. The DNA sequence reads TGTGCCAGCAGCCACGGGAGCGGGGGCACAGATACGCAGTATTTT. Its protein is CASSHGSGGTDTQYF.